This TCR beta chain stems from a study of T cell repertoires in cytomegalovirus infection (dated by TCRdb to between 2017 and 2020). About the full investigation: Donor HLA type was relevant to the analysis, as public TCR beta signatures indicated carriage of CMV infection together with the matching HLA type.

The paper as a whole reports these results and caveats: In both this cohort and an independent approximately 400-donor cohort, the cumulative frequency of public TCR beta family members distinguished carriers of CMV infection plus the relevant HLA type. The ex vivo response was dominated by HLA-C-restricted CMV-specific TCR beta clonotypes, which also provided the single most frequent clonotype in two of eight donors.

The sequencing machine was an Illumina HiSeq 1500. Starting from the raw public reads, TCRdb applied fastp trimming at Q25, assembled clones with MiXCR and retained in-frame beta chains. Each entry merges the rows of one CDR3 protein and shows their most common DNA and genes. The sample records about 310,000 distinct CDR3 sequences, roughly a sixth of which are singletons. The top ten clones comprise 12% of the sample. The CDR3 has 12 amino acids, counting the end cysteine and phenylalanine. Only CDR3 DNA remains: 36 bases, in frame from the first base. V drops 7 bases and J drops 7 bases, leaving 15 bases in between. The germline V gene (reference sequence) gives CDR1 as SGHNT and CDR2 as YYREEE. This clonotype was seen only a few times. Its recognized antigen is unknown. There are no base qualities to consult, and no much larger clone falls within one base.

The receptor comes from a human donor in good health (CMV status not recorded). Some clones in this sample may be carry-over from other donors' samples. In this chain, TRBV5-4 is recombined with TRBJ2-7; TRBD2 could be the D gene, as 7 bases match. The sequencing input was PBMCs. Here the CDR3 is given as CASHEGGTEQYF. The bases read TGTGCCAGCCATGAGGGGGGGACGGAGCAGTACTTC.